Listed below are T cell receptor beta chains from one sample, sequenced in a study of blood T cell repertoires in COVID-19. Data came from immunoSEQ multiplex PCR; TCRdb stores just in-frame clones and leaves some out. The sample yields about 190,000 clones, around 89% seen once. The sample taken for sequencing was peripheral blood. All receptors come from a human donor in a cohort sampled during active COVID-19. Each CDR3 is given with its conserved first and last residue. The D gene is left open where the match is weak. Size values are once, few and many counts, or a class for expanded clones, and some rows have none.

V gene: TRBV6-4; D gene: .; clone size: once; J gene: TRBJ2-1; CDR3 protein: CASSAQEGPYNEQFF; CDR3 DNA: TGTGCCAGCAGTGCACAGGAGGGCCCCTACAATGAGCAGTTCTTC
V gene: TRBV5-5; D gene: .; clone size: .; J gene: TRBJ1-5; CDR3 protein: CASSLESNNQPQHF; CDR3 DNA: TGTGCCAGCAGCTTGGAGAGTAACAATCAGCCCCAGCATTTT
V gene: TRBV4-3; D gene: .; clone size: .; J gene: TRBJ2-7; CDR3 protein: CASSQAPAYEQYF; CDR3 DNA: TGCGCCAGCAGCCAAGCGCCGGCCTACGAGCAGTACTTC
V gene: TRBV30; D gene: .; clone size: once; J gene: TRBJ1-1; CDR3 protein: CAWSVNGGRDTEAFF; CDR3 DNA: TGTGCCTGGAGTGTTAACGGGGGACGGGACACTGAAGCTTTCTTT
V gene: TRBV5-1; D gene: TRBD1; clone size: .; J gene: TRBJ2-5; CDR3 protein: CASSLEVGQETQYF; CDR3 DNA: TGCGCCAGCAGCTTGGAGGTGGGACAGGAGACCCAGTACTTC
V gene: TRBV25-1; D gene: TRBD1; clone size: .; J gene: TRBJ2-7; CDR3 protein: CASSQSGTEGYEQYF; CDR3 DNA: TGTGCCAGCAGCCAATCCGGGACAGAAGGGTACGAGCAGTACTTC
V gene: TRBV5-5; D gene: .; clone size: .; J gene: TRBJ1-1; CDR3 protein: CASSSSLSLNTEAFF; CDR3 DNA: TGTGCCAGCAGCTCGTCCCTAAGTTTGAACACTGAAGCTTTCTTT
V gene: TRBV6-5; D gene: TRBD2; clone size: .; J gene: TRBJ2-3; CDR3 protein: CASSPLAGNTDTQYF; CDR3 DNA: TGTGCCAGCAGTCCTCTAGCGGGTAACACAGATACGCAGTATTTT
V gene: TRBV12-5; D gene: .; clone size: .; J gene: TRBJ2-7; CDR3 protein: CASGFGGEYEQYF; CDR3 DNA: TGTGCTAGTGGTTTCGGAGGAGAGTACGAGCAGTACTTC
V gene: TRBV30; D gene: TRBD2; clone size: .; J gene: TRBJ2-7; CDR3 protein: CAWRGLAGGEQYF; CDR3 DNA: TGTGCCTGGAGGGGACTAGCGGGAGGTGAGCAGTACTTC
V gene: TRBV15; D gene: TRBD1; clone size: .; J gene: TRBJ2-1; CDR3 protein: CATSRSPTGIEEQFF; CDR3 DNA: TGTGCCACCAGCAGATCCCCGACAGGGATAGAGGAGCAGTTCTTC
V gene: TRBV5-1; D gene: .; clone size: .; J gene: TRBJ1-1; CDR3 protein: CASSLMGPNTEAFF; CDR3 DNA: TGCGCCAGCAGCTTGATGGGGCCGAACACTGAAGCTTTCTTT
V gene: TRBV2; D gene: .; clone size: .; J gene: TRBJ2-2; CDR3 protein: CASKDRGELFF; CDR3 DNA: TGTGCCAGCAAGGACAGAGGGGAGCTGTTTTTT
V gene: TRBV9; D gene: TRBD2; clone size: .; J gene: TRBJ2-7; CDR3 protein: CASSRDGTSTYEQYF; CDR3 DNA: TGTGCCAGCAGCCGGGATGGGACTAGTACTTACGAGCAGTACTTC
V gene: TRBV5-1; D gene: .; clone size: .; J gene: TRBJ2-1; CDR3 protein: CASSIRQSSYNEQFF; CDR3 DNA: TGCGCCAGCAGCATCCGACAGAGCTCCTACAATGAGCAGTTCTTC
V gene: TRBV6-5; D gene: .; clone size: .; J gene: TRBJ2-7; CDR3 protein: CASTVRGSEQYF; CDR3 DNA: TGTGCCAGCACCGTAAGGGGTTCCGAGCAGTACTTC
V gene: TRBV7-8; D gene: TRBD1; clone size: .; J gene: TRBJ2-7; CDR3 protein: CASSSRGTAYEQYF; CDR3 DNA: TGTGCCAGCAGCTCCAGAGGGACAGCTTACGAGCAGTACTTC
V gene: TRBV3-1/TRBV3-2; D gene: TRBD1; clone size: many; J gene: TRBJ2-5; CDR3 protein: CASSQVGTGQKETQYF; CDR3 DNA: TGTGCCAGCAGCCAAGTCGGGACAGGTCAAAAAGAGACCCAGTACTTC
V gene: TRBV2; D gene: .; clone size: .; J gene: TRBJ1-2; CDR3 protein: CASTGRLNYGYTF; CDR3 DNA: TGTGCCAGTACAGGGAGACTTAACTATGGCTACACCTTC
V gene: TRBV28; D gene: .; clone size: .; J gene: TRBJ1-1; CDR3 protein: CASTIRNRAEAFF; CDR3 DNA: TGTGCCAGCACCATTAGGAACAGAGCTGAAGCTTTCTTT
V gene: TRBV5-1; D gene: TRBD1; clone size: .; J gene: TRBJ1-1; CDR3 protein: CASSVGTVMNTEAFF; CDR3 DNA: TGCGCCAGCAGCGTTGGGACAGTCATGAACACTGAAGCTTTCTTT
V gene: TRBV19; D gene: TRBD2; clone size: .; J gene: TRBJ2-5; CDR3 protein: CASSWGRGQETQYF; CDR3 DNA: TGTGCCAGTAGTTGGGGGAGGGGCCAAGAGACCCAGTACTTC
V gene: TRBV24-1; D gene: .; clone size: .; J gene: TRBJ2-2; CDR3 protein: CATSDSGQGNTGELFF; CDR3 DNA: .
V gene: TRBV5-1; D gene: TRBD2; clone size: .; J gene: TRBJ2-5; CDR3 protein: CASSVSGRGGETQYF; CDR3 DNA: TGCGCCAGCAGCGTTAGCGGGAGGGGCGGGGAGACCCAGTACTTC
V gene: TRBV6-5; D gene: .; clone size: .; J gene: TRBJ1-2; CDR3 protein: CASSYTRGYGYTF; CDR3 DNA: TGTGCCAGCAGTTACACGCGGGGATATGGCTACACCTTC
V gene: TRBV6-5; D gene: .; clone size: .; J gene: TRBJ2-3; CDR3 protein: CASSTSGQGVDTQYF; CDR3 DNA: .